The entry below gives a single T cell receptor beta chain sequence along with its context. Other DNA variants within this sample encode the same CDR3. Assay: immunoSEQ multiplex PCR; the TCRdb copy retains only in-frame clones and omits some. The sample carries millions of clones, 85% to 95% recorded once. The V segment lost 2 bases and the J segment 1 base; nucleotides outside the gene matches: 1. The CDR3 totals 14 residues. Germline values: CDR1 SGDLS, CDR2 YYNGEE. This entry is derived from a study of shared clonotypes between healthy human individuals. The specimen was naive CD4+ T cells from PBMCs. Subset meaning: CD45RA+ positively selected. The chain has TRBV9 and TRBJ1-1; TRBD1 matches 8 bases. The origin of this receptor is a man aged 18 to 29 in good health. Some clones in this sample may be carry-over from other donors' samples. The CDR3 bases are TGTGCCAGCAGCGTCGGACAGGGGAACACTGAAGCTTTCTTT. Amino acids: CASSVGQGNTEAFF.